This T cell receptor beta chain came from a study of blood T cells in healthy people across ages (dated by TCRdb to between 2014 and 2017). Regarding the research as a whole: In model experiments, roughly one uniquely barcoded TCR beta cDNA molecule per two T cells was captured by template switching. The study measured age-related changes in TCR beta repertoire diversity using deep sequencing normalized with unique cDNA molecular identifiers. Donors of different ages were randomly distributed across sequencing lanes to avoid experimental bias. The donors were divided into four age groups: young (average approximately 15 years), middle-aged (approximately 42), aged (about 60) and long-lived (approximately 74). Using the same blood draw, the study looked at two additional independent replicas of 1 million unique cDNA reads for two donors, one aged 18 to 29 and the other aged 80 or older. Study-wide findings and limitations: Compared with the aged group, more naive CD4+ T cells, fewer expanded clones and increased TCR diversity were shown by the long-lived group, suggesting age selection. Donor CMV infection status was unknown, potentially confounding age-related changes in expanded clonotypes. As age increased, observed TCR beta diversity per million T cells dropped in a roughly linear way, and a significant reduction was already evident by age about 40. Total diversity estimates from one million sequenced T cells were considered lower bounds and underestimates. Conclusive comparison of naive and antigen-experienced compartments was prevented by the profiling of bulk unsorted PBMCs. Observed TCR beta diversity correlated strongly with the percentage of naive T cells measured by flow cytometry.

Systemically healthy Caucasian individuals from Russia, some 38 in total and aged about 6 to 100 years, were included as donors. Each donor gave ten milliliters of peripheral blood, drawn into EDTA-treated Vacutainer tubes. Ficoll-Paque density-gradient centrifugation was used to isolate PBMCs, with at least 7 million obtained per sample. Trizol reagent was used to extract total RNA from PBMCs, with at least 6 micrograms per sample. For every donor, an aliquot of PBMCs went through flow cytometry to measure the percentages of naive CD45RAhigh/CD27high T cells. About this clonotype itself: Its antigen is not yet known. No base quality information exists; no much larger clone differs at one position.

Reading from cysteine to phenylalanine, the CDR3 counts 16 amino acids. The sequence is cut down to CDR3 DNA, 48 bases in frame from base 1. The CDR1 and CDR2 encoded by the germline V gene are SGHVS and FQNEAQ. V is cut back by 6 bases and J by 7 bases, with 13 bases in the junction unmatched. Preparation of the library involved 5' RACE. The reads were generated on an Illumina HiSeq 2500. A second PCR of about 6 to 12 cycles was run with a J-beta primer mix and a sample-barcoded 5' primer. A unique molecular identifier was introduced onto each TCR beta cDNA molecule by a template-switch 5' adaptor carrying 12 random nucleotides. Each sample yielded at least 3 million CDR3-containing paired-end reads. First-strand cDNA was synthesized from all RNA with the Mint cDNA synthesis kit, primed by a TRBC-specific oligonucleotide. All cDNA was treated with uracil-DNA glycosylase and then went through a first 18-cycle PCR with the universal primers M1SS and BC2_uni_R. The authors' pipeline ran thus. For normalization, 1 million high-quality reads, each with a distinct molecular identifier, were randomly selected from each sample. Reads sharing molecular identifiers were discarded rather than binned into consensus sequences. CDR3 identification, clonotype clustering and error correction used MiTCR with a Q25 quality threshold and the strictest error-elimination algorithm. Lower-bound total TCR beta diversity was estimated with a nonparametric unseen species model using Euler transformation. TCRdb redid the processing of the public reads, applying fastp at Q25 and MiXCR, and retained in-frame beta chains. When rows share a CDR3 protein, they turn into one entry using the most common DNA and genes. What appears here as the V and J calls and clone size reflects TCRdb's work, not the paper's. This sample has about 1.4 million distinct CDR3 sequences in its table, and around 59% of those were observed once. The ten largest make up 6.5% to 8.5% of the sample.

The chain is assembled from TRBV7-8 and TRBJ2-1, with TRBD2 identical over 9 junction bases. The source of this sequence is a man between 18 and 29 years old in good health. Sequencing was carried out using blood. The CDR3 corresponds to CASRHLAGLTQNEQFF. The nucleotide sequence reads TGTGCCAGCAGACATCTAGCGGGGTTAACTCAAAATGAGCAGTTCTTC. The full variable domain, completed from the reference TRBV7-8 and TRBJ2-1 proteins outside the CDR3, reads GAGVSQSPRYKVAKRGQDVALRCDPISGHVSLFWYQQALGQGPEFLTYFQNEAQLDKSGLPSDRFFAERPEGSVSTLKIQRTQQEDSAVYLCASRHLAGLTQNEQFFGPGTRLTVL.